This T cell receptor beta chain was obtained from a study of blood T cell repertoires in COVID-19. About the study: Acute-phase and convalescent COVID-19 samples originated in the United States, Italy and Spain. The analysed material was cDNA or gDNA that came from T cells, B-cell-depleted T cells, or PBMCs.

This clone was seen once. Method: immunoSEQ multiplex PCR; TCRdb's copy keeps in-frame clones and lacks some. The sample records around 46,000 clones, around four fifths being singletons. Germline CDR1 reads SEHNR; CDR2 reads FQNEAQ (reference sequence). V lost 1 base and J 4 bases, leaving 8 bases between the germline ends. This CDR3 spans 13 amino acids. Sequencing was performed on peripheral blood. The receptor was derived from a man aged 40-49 years with acute or convalescent COVID-19. The chain employs TRBV7-9 and TRBJ2-7; possibly TRBD2 for D (6 bases). CDR3 region: CASSLGGRYEQYF. CDR3 DNA sequence: TGTGCCAGCAGCTTAGGGGGGAGGTACGAGCAGTACTTC. Based on the CDR3 plus reference TRBV7-9 and TRBJ2-7, the full variable domain is DTGVSQNPRHKITKRGQNVTFRCDPISEHNRLYWYRQTLGQGPEFLTYFQNEAQLEKSRLLSDRFSAERPKGSFSTLEIQRTEQGDSAMYLCASSLGGRYEQYFGPGTRLTVT.